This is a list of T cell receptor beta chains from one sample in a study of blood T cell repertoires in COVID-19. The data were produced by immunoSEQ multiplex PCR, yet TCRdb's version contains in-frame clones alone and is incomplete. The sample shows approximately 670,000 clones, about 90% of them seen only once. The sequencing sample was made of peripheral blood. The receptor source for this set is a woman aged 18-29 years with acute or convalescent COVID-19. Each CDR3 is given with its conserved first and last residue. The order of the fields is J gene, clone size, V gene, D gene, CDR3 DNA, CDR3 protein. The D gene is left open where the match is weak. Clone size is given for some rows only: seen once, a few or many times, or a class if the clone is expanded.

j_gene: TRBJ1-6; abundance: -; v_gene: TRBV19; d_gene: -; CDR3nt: TGTGCCAGTAGTATAGGGAGGGAAAATTCACCCCTCCACTTT; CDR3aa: CASSIGRENSPLHF
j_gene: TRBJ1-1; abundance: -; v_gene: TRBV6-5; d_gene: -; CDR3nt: TGTGCCAGCAGCCGACCGGGACAACAGAACACTGAAGCTTTCTTT; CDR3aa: CASSRPGQQNTEAFF
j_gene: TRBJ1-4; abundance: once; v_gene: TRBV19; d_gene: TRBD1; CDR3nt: TGTGCCAGTAGTGCCGACAGGGGTGAAAATGAAAAACTGTTTTTT; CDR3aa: CASSADRGENEKLFF
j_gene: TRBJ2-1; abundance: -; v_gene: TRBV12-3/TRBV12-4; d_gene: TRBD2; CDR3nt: TGTGCCAGCACCCCAGCGGGGAGCAATGAGCAGTTCTTC; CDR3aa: CASTPAGSNEQFF
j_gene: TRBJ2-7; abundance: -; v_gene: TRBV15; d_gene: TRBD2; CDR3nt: TGTGCCACCAGCAGTCCTGCCGGGGGGTCAACCTCCTACGAGCAGTACTTC; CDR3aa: CATSSPAGGSTSYEQYF
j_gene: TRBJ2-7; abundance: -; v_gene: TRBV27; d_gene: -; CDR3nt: TGTGCCAGCAGTCTAGGGGGGGACTACGAGCAGTACTTC; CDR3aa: CASSLGGDYEQYF
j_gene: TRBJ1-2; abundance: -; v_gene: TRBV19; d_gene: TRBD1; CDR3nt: TGTGCCAGTAGTAAAACAGGGGGCGCTATAACTGGCTACACCTTC; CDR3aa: CASSKTGGAITGYTF
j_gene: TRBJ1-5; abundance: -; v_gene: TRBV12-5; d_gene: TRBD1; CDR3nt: TGTGCTAGTGGTTCAGGACAGGGGCAGCCCCAGCATTTT; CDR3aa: CASGSGQGQPQHF
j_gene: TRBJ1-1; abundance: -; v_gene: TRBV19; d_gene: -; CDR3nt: TGTGCCAGTAGTCTAGCTTCAGAGAACACTGAAGCTTTCTTT; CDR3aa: CASSLASENTEAFF
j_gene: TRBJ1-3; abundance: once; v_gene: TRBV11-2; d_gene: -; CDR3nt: TGTGCCAGCAGCTTCGACATTAGTGGAAACACCATATATTTT; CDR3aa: CASSFDISGNTIYF
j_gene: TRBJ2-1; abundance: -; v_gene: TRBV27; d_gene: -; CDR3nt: TGTGCCAGCAGTTTAGGCAGCTACAATGAGCAGTTCTTC; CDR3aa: CASSLGSYNEQFF
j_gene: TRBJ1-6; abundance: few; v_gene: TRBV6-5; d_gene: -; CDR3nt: TGTGCCGGAACAGGAGATTATAATTCACCCCTCCACTTT; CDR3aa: CAGTGDYNSPLHF
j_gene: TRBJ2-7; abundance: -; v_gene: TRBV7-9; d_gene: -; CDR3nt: TGTGCCAGCAGCTTAGCCAGGGGCGAGCAGTACTTC; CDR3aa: CASSLARGEQYF
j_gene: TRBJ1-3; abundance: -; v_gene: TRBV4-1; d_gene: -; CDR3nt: TGCGCCAGCAGCCAAGATGGTAGGCGGGCAGGTGGAAACACCATATATTTT; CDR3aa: CASSQDGRRAGGNTIYF
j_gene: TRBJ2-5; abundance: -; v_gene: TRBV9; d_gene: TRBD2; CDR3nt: TGTGCCAGCAGCGTAGTAGCGGGTCTTGCCCAAGAGACCCAGTACTTC; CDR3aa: CASSVVAGLAQETQYF
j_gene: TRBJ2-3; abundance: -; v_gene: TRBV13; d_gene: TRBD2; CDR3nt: TGTGCCAGCAGTTCATCCTCTAGCGGGGGCCCTTTGAATACGCAGTATTTT; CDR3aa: CASSSSSSGGPLNTQYF
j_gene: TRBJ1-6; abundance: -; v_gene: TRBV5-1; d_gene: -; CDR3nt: TGCGCCAGCATCCTACCTACAGGCGTACCAAATTCACCCCTCCACTTT; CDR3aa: CASILPTGVPNSPLHF
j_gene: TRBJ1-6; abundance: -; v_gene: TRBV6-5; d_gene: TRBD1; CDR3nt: TGTGCCAGCAGGCTCTGGGACAGAAGAAATTCACCCCTCCACTTT; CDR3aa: CASRLWDRRNSPLHF
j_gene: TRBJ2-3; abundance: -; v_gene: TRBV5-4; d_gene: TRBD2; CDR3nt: TGTGCCAGCACCGGAAGGGGACTAGCCACAGATACGCAGTATTTT; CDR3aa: CASTGRGLATDTQYF
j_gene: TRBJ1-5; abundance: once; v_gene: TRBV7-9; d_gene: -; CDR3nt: TGTGCCAGCAGCAACAGGGTTAATCAGCCCCAGCATTTT; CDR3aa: CASSNRVNQPQHF
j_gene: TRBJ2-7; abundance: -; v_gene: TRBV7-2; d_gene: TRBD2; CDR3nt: TGTGCCAGCAGCAGAAATAGCGGGGGGGCGTTCGAGCAGTACTTC; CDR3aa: CASSRNSGGAFEQYF
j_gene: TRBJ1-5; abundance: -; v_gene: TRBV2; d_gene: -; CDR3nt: TGTGCCAGCAGTGTCCGGGAGAATAGCAATCAGCCCCAGCATTTT; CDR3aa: CASSVRENSNQPQHF
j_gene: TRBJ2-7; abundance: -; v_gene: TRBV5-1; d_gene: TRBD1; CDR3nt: TGCGCCAGCAGCTTGGAGGCAGGGGGCCGGTACGAGCAGTACTTC; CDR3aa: CASSLEAGGRYEQYF
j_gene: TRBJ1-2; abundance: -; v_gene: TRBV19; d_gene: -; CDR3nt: TGTGCCAGTCGGGCAGGGAAAAACTATGGCTACACCTTC; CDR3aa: CASRAGKNYGYTF
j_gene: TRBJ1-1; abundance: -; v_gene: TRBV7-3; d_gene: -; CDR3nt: TGTGCCAGCAGCTCGCGGGTGGGCGAGGACACTGAAGCTTTCTTT; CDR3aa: CASSSRVGEDTEAFF
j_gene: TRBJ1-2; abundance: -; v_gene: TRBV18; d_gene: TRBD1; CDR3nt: TGTGCCAGCTCACCCGGGACAGGGACGGATGGCTACACCTTC; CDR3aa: CASSPGTGTDGYTF